A selection of T cell receptor beta chains follows, all from one sample in a study of blood T cell repertoires in COVID-19. Using immunoSEQ multiplex PCR, the repertoire was profiled, and TCRdb retains in-frame clones only, with some absent. The top ten hold around 0.97% of the sample, which has roughly 230,000 clones, approximately 81% seen once. Sequencing was done on a sample of peripheral blood. Every receptor here comes from a man between 40 and 49 years old with acute or convalescent COVID-19. Both conserved end residues are trimmed from each CDR3. The order of the fields is J gene, V gene, CDR3 protein.

J: TRBJ2-2
V: TRBV7-2
CDR3: ASSPRTRGVITGELF

J: TRBJ2-7
V: TRBV3-1/TRBV3-2
CDR3: ASSQASLDEQY

J: TRBJ1-2
V: TRBV5-6
CDR3: ASSLARGVYGYT

J: TRBJ1-1
V: TRBV4-3
CDR3: ASSLSSGTEAF

J: TRBJ2-7
V: TRBV7-2
CDR3: ASSFDRGPHYEQY

J: TRBJ2-3
V: TRBV9
CDR3: ASSVGLAGGIDTQY

J: TRBJ2-7
V: TRBV7-6
CDR3: ASSLAAMDRVSPYEQY

J: TRBJ2-5
V: TRBV7-2
CDR3: ASSSSTGFQETQY

J: TRBJ1-2
V: TRBV4-3
CDR3: ASSRGTQDRAGGYT

J: TRBJ1-1
V: TRBV19
CDR3: ASSIESWQVEAF

J: TRBJ1-5
V: TRBV27
CDR3: ASGHNSNQPQH

J: TRBJ1-3
V: TRBV2
CDR3: ASVMGRSSGNTIY

J: TRBJ1-5
V: TRBV2
CDR3: ASSRDWNQPQH

J: TRBJ1-2
V: TRBV7-2
CDR3: ASSLARGQGHGYT

J: TRBJ2-3
V: TRBV18
CDR3: ASSPTGTGPDTQY

J: TRBJ1-5
V: TRBV12-3/TRBV12-4
CDR3: ASNTGNQPQH

J: TRBJ1-1
V: TRBV29-1
CDR3: SVARDRNTEAF

J: TRBJ2-7
V: TRBV10-2
CDR3: ASKGGLAGYEQY

J: TRBJ2-3
V: TRBV5-4
CDR3: ASSFRLADTQY

J: TRBJ1-6
V: TRBV2
CDR3: ARATGGANSPLH

J: TRBJ1-5
V: TRBV23-1
CDR3: ASSPRVGNQPQH

J: TRBJ1-5
V: TRBV5-6
CDR3: ASSVGTGSGGQPQH

J: TRBJ2-7
V: TRBV10-3
CDR3: AISAPTGVEQY

J: TRBJ2-7
V: TRBV6-5
CDR3: ASSKTGTFDEQY

J: TRBJ1-6
V: TRBV19
CDR3: ASRLTDFNSPLH

J: TRBJ1-1
V: TRBV4-3
CDR3: ASSQGAKHPNTEAF

J: TRBJ1-4
V: TRBV19
CDR3: ASSAQVREKLF

J: TRBJ1-4
V: TRBV10-3
CDR3: AISDPARGQGVEKLF

J: TRBJ1-2
V: TRBV5-4
CDR3: ASSLEAGRGYT

J: TRBJ1-4
V: TRBV5-4
CDR3: ASSSGGSPNEKLF

J: TRBJ1-2
V: TRBV5-5
CDR3: ASSLGGGPYYGYT

J: TRBJ1-2
V: TRBV12-3/TRBV12-4
CDR3: ASQGDAQYGYT

J: TRBJ1-1
V: TRBV6-5
CDR3: ASSYGEGDTEAF

J: TRBJ1-2
V: TRBV6-6
CDR3: ASSPGQGPLSGYT

J: TRBJ2-3
V: TRBV5-1
CDR3: ASSLGVTQY

J: TRBJ1-5
V: TRBV7-2
CDR3: ASSLGQNNQPQH

J: TRBJ2-5
V: TRBV9
CDR3: ASSPIGAILETQY

J: TRBJ2-1
V: TRBV10-3
CDR3: AISESRTADNEQF

J: TRBJ1-6
V: TRBV6-5
CDR3: ASRGTGRNSPLH

J: TRBJ1-1
V: TRBV28
CDR3: ASSLAPGTEAF

J: TRBJ2-3
V: TRBV7-9
CDR3: ASSGLASWPTQY

J: TRBJ1-5
V: TRBV11-2
CDR3: ASSSTGGNQPQH

J: TRBJ2-1
V: TRBV27
CDR3: ASSFAGTGDYTPSYNEQF

J: TRBJ2-2
V: TRBV27
CDR3: ASSPLGGGELF

J: TRBJ1-2
V: TRBV13
CDR3: ASSEQGSEYGYT

J: TRBJ1-2
V: TRBV2
CDR3: ASRQGINNYGYT

J: TRBJ2-6
V: TRBV24-1
CDR3: ATSDLGGALPSGANVLT

J: TRBJ1-1
V: TRBV5-3
CDR3: ARSYQQAAEAF